One sample yielded the 32 T cell receptor beta chains listed below, sequenced in a study of T cell responses to AZD1222 COVID-19 vaccine. Clones were read by immunoSEQ multiplex PCR, and TCRdb kept only the in-frame ones, dropping some. This sample has about 200,000 clones, with around 92% found just once. Sample: peripheral blood, taken on day 0 of AZD1222 vaccination. These receptors all stem from an adult in good health.

The rearrangement uses TRBV2 and TRBJ1-2, with D possibly matching TRBD1 (5 bases). Trimming took off 0 bases at V and 7 bases at J, with 12 bases between the two ends. This CDR3 spans 14 amino acids. Germline V gene data show CDR1 as SNHLY and CDR2 as FYNNEI. In DNA, the CDR3 is TGTGCCAGCAGTGAAGCCCCGGGACCAACTGGCTACACCTTC. Protein product: CASSEAPGPTGYTF.

The chain combines TRBV6-6 with TRBJ1-5; D uncertain. Trimming removed 2 bases at V and 0 bases at J, with 8 bases between. From germline, CDR1 is MNHNY and CDR2 SVGAGI (reference sequence). There are 15 residues in the CDR3. CDR3 in DNA: TGTGCCAGCAGTTACCAAGCCAATAGCAATCAGCCCCAGCATTTT. Its protein is CASSYQANSNQPQHF.

V usage is TRBV5-1 and J usage is TRBJ1-3; D unresolved. The CDR3 contains 13 residues. Germline CDR1 SGHRS, CDR2 YFSETQ. Trimming cost V 4 bases and J 3 bases, with 8 bases left between them. The CDR3 DNA is TGCGCCAGCAGCCCCGACGGTGGAAACACCATATATTTT. Protein product: CASSPDGGNTIYF.

The chain combines TRBV5-8 with TRBJ1-5, with a weak D call TRBD1 (6 bases). The CDR3 totals 17 residues. From germline, CDR1 is SGHTS and CDR2 YDEGEE. The V end lost 1 base, the J end lost 4 bases, and 18 bases lay between the germline ends. This chain's CDR3 is CASSLSPLDRWNQPQHF. CDR3 nucleotide sequence: TGTGCCAGCAGCTTGTCCCCCCTTGACAGGTGGAATCAGCCCCAGCATTTT.

V is TRBV10-1 and J is TRBJ2-7; 12 bases agree with TRBD2. Trimming removed 6 bases from V and 3 bases from J; junction bases left unmatched: 9. Germline V gene sequence: CDR1 WNHNN, CDR2 SYGVQD (reference sequence). The CDR3 runs 16 residues. The CDR3 DNA reads as TGCGCCAGCAGCCCTAGCGGGGGGGTCGTGGACTACGAGCAGTACTTC. It codes for CASSPSGGVVDYEQYF.

The V and J genes are TRBV5-1 and TRBJ1-3; D unresolved. The CDR3 length is 14 residues. V was cut by 0 bases and J by 0 bases, with 4 bases left in between. The germline gives CDR1 SGHRS, CDR2 YFSETQ. CDR3 DNA: TGCGCCAGCAGCTTGGAATCCTCTGGAAACACCATATATTTT. This encodes CASSLESSGNTIYF.

This clone was recorded once. The V gene is TRBV4-1, the J gene TRBJ1-2; a weak D match, TRBD1 (6 bases). V was shortened by 2 bases and J by 8 bases, with 15 bases between the two germline ends. Looked up from germline, CDR1 is MGHRA and CDR2 is YSYEKL. The CDR3 has 14 amino acids. The CDR3 protein is CASSQLRPGAGYTF. The CDR3 region has the DNA TGCGCCAGCAGCCAATTAAGACCAGGGGCGGGCTACACCTTC.

V is TRBV6-5 and J is TRBJ2-2; 10 nucleotides line up with TRBD1. The CDR3 spans 15 residues. J lost 4 bases, V lost 6 bases, and 5 bases had no gene match. Germline V lookup: CDR1 MNHEY, CDR2 SVGAGI. CDR3 DNA: TGTGCCAGCAGCCGACAGGGGGCAGGCACCGGGGAGCTGTTTTTT. Translation: CASSRQGAGTGELFF.

This clone was found once. This chain links TRBV7-9 with TRBJ1-5; D is possibly TRBD1 (5 bases). V lost 5 bases, J lost 3 bases, and 14 bases lay in between. From germline, CDR1 is SEHNR and CDR2 FQNEAQ (reference sequence). The CDR3 loop spans 15 amino acids. CDR3 sequence reads: CASSPVPGPNQPQHF. CDR3 sequence (DNA): TGTGCCAGCAGCCCCGTTCCGGGGCCCAATCAGCCCCAGCATTTT. Full variable domain (rest looked up from reference TRBV7-9 and TRBJ1-5): DTGVSQNPRHKITKRGQNVTFRCDPISEHNRLYWYRQTLGQGPEFLTYFQNEAQLEKSRLLSDRFSAERPKGSFSTLEIQRTEQGDSAMYLCASSPVPGPNQPQHFGDGTRLSIL.

In this sample, this clone turned up a few times. As DNA, the CDR3 is TGTGCCAGCACTCCAACAGGGCTTAGATCACCCCTCCACTTT. Its translation is CASTPTGLRSPLHF. This sequence joins TRBV3-1 (or the pseudogene TRBV3-2) and TRBJ1-6; D may be TRBD1 (6 bases). V shed 7 bases and J shed 10 bases, with 17 bases lying between them. From germline, CDR1 is LGHDT and CDR2 YNNKEL (reference sequence). The CDR3 is 14 amino acids.

This clone was seen only once. V gene TRBV30 combines with J gene TRBJ1-5; 9 nucleotides match TRBD1. The length of the CDR3 is 14 residues. Germline-derived CDR1 and CDR2 are GTSNPN and SVGIG (reference sequence). With 5 bases clipped from V and 6 bases from J, the junction kept 8 bases outside the gene matches. The CDR3 region has the DNA TGTGCCTGGGGACAGGGGAATAAGGGTCAGCCCCAGCATTTT. Translated, it gives CAWGQGNKGQPQHF.

The chain couples TRBV19 to TRBJ2-6; D is possibly TRBD1 (6 bases). Per germline, CDR1 LNHDA and CDR2 SQIVND (reference sequence). Trimming took off 1 base at V and 2 bases at J, with 9 bases between the two ends. This CDR3 spans 16 amino acids. CDR3 nucleotides: TGTGCCAGTAGTATAGGAGGGGGTACTGGGGCCAACGTCCTGACTTTC. This codes for CASSIGGGTGANVLTF. Drawing the rest from reference TRBV19 and TRBJ2-6, the complete variable domain is DGGITQSPKYLFRKEGQNVTLSCEQNLNHDAMYWYRQDPGQGLRLIYYSQIVNDFQKGDIAEGYSVSREKKESFPLTVTSAQKNPTAFYLCASSIGGGTGANVLTFGAGSRLTVL.

This clone was counted a few times. The chain is built from TRBV7-2 and TRBJ1-2; 8 bases fit TRBD1. This CDR3 has 13 residues. Germline CDR1 SGHTA, CDR2 FQGNSA. J gave up 8 bases and V 1 base, and 3 bases lay outside the gene matches. CDR3 loop: CASSLGRGRGYTF. CDR3 nucleotides: TGTGCCAGCAGCTTAGGCAGGGGGCGAGGCTACACCTTC.

The CDR3 loop reads CASSPPAGDSTDTQYF. The CDR3 bases are TGTGCCAGCAGCCCCCCAGCGGGGGATAGCACAGATACGCAGTATTTT. V gene TRBV5-4 combines with J gene TRBJ2-3; 8 bases match TRBD2. CDR1 is SGHNT, CDR2 YYREEE, per germline (reference sequence). There are 16 residues in the CDR3. Trimming cost V 4 bases and J 0 bases; bases outside gene matches: 7.

V usage is TRBV5-4 and J usage is TRBJ2-1, with 7 bases aligning to TRBD1. CDR1 is SGHNT, CDR2 YYREEE, per germline (reference sequence). V dropped 5 bases and J dropped 13; count of bases not matched to a gene: 9. The CDR3 length is 12 residues. The CDR3 DNA reads as TGTGCCAGCAGTTTCACGACAGGGCCCCAGTTCTTC. It encodes CASSFTTGPQFF.

V usage is TRBV28 and J usage is TRBJ1-5; D possibly corresponds to TRBD1 (6 bases). This CDR3 spans 15 amino acids. Looked up from germline, CDR1 is MDHEN and CDR2 is SYDVKM. V lost 5 bases and J lost 3, with 14 bases in between. CDR3 sequence reads: CASSKGHTFNQPQHF. CDR3 sequence (DNA): TGTGCCAGCAGTAAGGGACACACATTCAATCAGCCCCAGCATTTT.

The V and J genes are TRBV3-1 (or the pseudogene TRBV3-2) and TRBJ2-5, with D possibly being TRBD1 or TRBD2 (6 bases each). Germline V gives CDR1 LGHDT, CDR2 YNNKEL (reference sequence). V was clipped by 3 bases and J by 5 bases, with 22 bases between them. The length of the CDR3 is 17 residues. DNA of the CDR3: TGTGCCAGCAGCCAGCGTACGGGGGCCGGTGGGTATGAGACCCAGTACTTC. Translated, it gives CASSQRTGAGGYETQYF.

The chain couples TRBV7-8 to TRBJ2-1, with D possibly called TRBD1 or TRBD2 (5 bases each). Germline lookup yields CDR1 SGHVS and CDR2 FQNEAQ. The germline V and J ends were trimmed by 8 bases and 6 bases, with 17 bases remaining between them. The CDR3 runs 14 residues. The CDR3 sequence: CASLTRTGRNEQFF. The CDR3 bases are TGTGCCAGCCTGACGAGGACGGGACGCAATGAGCAGTTCTTC. Together with reference TRBV7-8 and TRBJ2-1, the CDR3 gives the full variable domain: GAGVSQSPRYKVAKRGQDVALRCDPISGHVSLFWYQQALGQGPEFLTYFQNEAQLDKSGLPSDRFFAERPEGSVSTLKIQRTQQEDSAVYLCASLTRTGRNEQFFGPGTRLTVL.

The table lists this clone with a count of one. V is TRBV19 and J is TRBJ1-2; no reliable D call. The CDR3 is 12 residues long. Germline V gene data show CDR1 as LNHDA and CDR2 as SQIVND (reference sequence). V lost 3 bases and J 5 bases, leaving 7 bases between the germline ends. For the CDR3, the DNA is TGTGCCAGTAGTATTGGGCAGTATGGCTACACCTTC. Amino acid sequence: CASSIGQYGYTF.

The count of this clone is one. The J gene is TRBJ2-3, the V gene TRBV5-1; the D gene could be TRBD1 or TRBD2 (5 bases each). CDR1 is SGHRS, CDR2 YFSETQ, per germline. The CDR3 is 16 residues long. V lost 4 bases and J lost 1, with 16 bases in between. The CDR3 region has the DNA TGCGCCAGCAGCCCCCCAGCAGGGCGGGGCACAGATACGCAGTATTTT. Its translation: CASSPPAGRGTDTQYF.

V and J are TRBV7-2 and TRBJ2-5, with 12 bases fitting TRBD2. The V segment lost 5 bases and the J segment 1 base; nucleotides outside the gene matches: 5. Germline loops: CDR1 SGHTA, CDR2 FQGNSA. The CDR3 spans 16 residues. CDR3 coding DNA: TGTGCCAGCAGCCTCACTAGCGGGGGGTTCCAAGAGACCCAGTACTTC. It translates to CASSLTSGGFQETQYF. Variable domain in full (rest from reference TRBV7-2 and TRBJ2-5): GAGVSQSPSNKVTEKGKDVELRCDPISGHTALYWYRQSLGQGLEFLIYFQGNSAPDKSGLPSDRFSAERTGGSVSTLTIQRTQQEDSAVYLCASSLTSGGFQETQYFGPGTRLLVL.

This clone was recorded once. The chain recombines TRBV5-1 with TRBJ1-1; D is unclear. The length of the CDR3 is 14 residues. Germline values: CDR1 SGHRS, CDR2 YFSETQ. Trimming removed 0 bases from V and 3 bases from J, with 9 bases in between. The CDR3 DNA reads TGCGCCAGCAGCTTGGGGAGGGTCGACACTGAAGCTTTCTTT. This gives the protein CASSLGRVDTEAFF.

This chain links TRBV3-1 (or the pseudogene TRBV3-2) with TRBJ1-1; D gene uncertain. Germline lookup yields CDR1 LGHDT and CDR2 YNNKEL (reference sequence). The CDR3 has 13 residues. V was cut by 0 bases and J by 6 bases, with 8 bases left in between. CDR3 sequence: CASSQDWAAEAFF. The DNA of the CDR3 is TGTGCCAGCAGCCAAGACTGGGCGGCTGAAGCTTTCTTT.

The chain employs TRBV7-2 and TRBJ1-4; D possibly corresponds to TRBD1 (5 bases). Germline CDR1 SGHTA, CDR2 FQGNSA. V dropped 5 bases and J dropped 4 bases, with 14 bases sitting between them. This CDR3 region has 15 residues. CDR3 region: CASSLQGRRNEKLFF. The CDR3 nucleotides read TGTGCCAGCAGCCTTCAGGGACGGCGTAATGAAAAACTGTTTTTT.

The chain combines TRBV9 with TRBJ2-7; D might be TRBD2 (7 bases). The ends were cut back, 5 bases at V and 2 bases at J, with 14 bases in the middle. Germline V gives CDR1 SGDLS, CDR2 YYNGEE. The CDR3 has 14 residues. The chain's CDR3 is CASSGGGPTYEQYF. For the CDR3, the DNA is TGTGCCAGCAGTGGGGGGGGCCCAACCTACGAGCAGTACTTC.

The chain carries TRBV2 and TRBJ1-4; TRBD1 is a possible D gene (5 bases). The germline CDR1 and CDR2 sequences are SNHLY and FYNNEI. The CDR3 sequence is 16 residues long. Between the trimmed V and J ends, which lost 7 bases and 0 bases, there was a span of 15 bases. The DNA for the CDR3 is TGTGCCAGCAAAAAGGGGACGCTAGCAACTAATGAAAAACTGTTTTTT. Amino acids: CASKKGTLATNEKLFF. Supplemented by reference TRBV2 and TRBJ1-4, the full variable domain reads EPEVTQTPSHQVTQMGQEVILRCVPISNHLYFYWYRQILGQKVEFLVSFYNNEISEKSEIFDDQFSVERPDGSNFTLKIRSTKLEDSAMYFCASKKGTLATNEKLFFGSGTQLSVL.

The chain links TRBV6-4 to TRBJ1-3; the D gene is possibly TRBD1 (5 bases). The V and J ends lost 9 bases and 0 bases respectively, with 15 bases between them. Germline V CDR1 and CDR2: MRHNA, SNTAGT. This CDR3 contains 15 residues. CDR3 amino acids: CASRSLGRSGNTIYF. CDR3 DNA sequence: TGTGCCAGTCGATCTCTGGGGCGCTCTGGAAACACCATATATTTT.

The V gene is TRBV19, the J gene TRBJ1-5; D may be TRBD1 (5 bases). The CDR3 has 14 residues. Germline CDR1 reads LNHDA; CDR2 reads SQIVND (reference sequence). The V gene lost 7 bases and the J gene lost 3 bases, with 13 bases spanning the gap. DNA for the CDR3: TGTGCCAGTAATCGGGACGGATTCAATCAGCCCCAGCATTTT. This codes for CASNRDGFNQPQHF. Complete variable domain (other parts from reference TRBV19 and TRBJ1-5): DGGITQSPKYLFRKEGQNVTLSCEQNLNHDAMYWYRQDPGQGLRLIYYSQIVNDFQKGDIAEGYSVSREKKESFPLTVTSAQKNPTAFYLCASNRDGFNQPQHFGDGTRLSIL.

The chain is built from TRBV7-8 and TRBJ2-2; D gene unclear. This CDR3 region has 17 residues. Deletions cut 5 bases from V and 3 bases from J, with 19 bases between. Germline loops: CDR1 SGHVS, CDR2 FQNEAQ. CDR3 coding DNA: TGTGCCAGCAGCGCATCCCACTATGCCGGGTACACCGGGGAGCTGTTTTTT. This translates into CASSASHYAGYTGELFF. The full variable domain, in which reference TRBV7-8 and TRBJ2-2 provide the parts outside the CDR3, is GAGVSQSPRYKVAKRGQDVALRCDPISGHVSLFWYQQALGQGPEFLTYFQNEAQLDKSGLPSDRFFAERPEGSVSTLKIQRTQQEDSAVYLCASSASHYAGYTGELFFGEGSRLTVL.

This chain joins TRBV7-2 and TRBJ1-5; D gene ambiguous. Germline V gene lookup returns CDR1 SGHTA and CDR2 FQGNSA. The CDR3 covers 14 residues. V shed 4 bases and J shed 6 bases, with 13 bases lying between them. CDR3 nucleotide sequence: TGTGCCAGCAGCTCCATGGGATCGGGTCAGCCCCAGCATTTT. It translates to CASSSMGSGQPQHF.

V gene TRBV27 combines with J gene TRBJ2-5, with a weak D call TRBD2 (5 bases). Germline-derived CDR1 and CDR2 are MNHEY and SMNVEV (reference sequence). Between the trimmed V and J ends, which lost 0 bases and 5 bases, there was a span of 13 bases. This CDR3 has 15 residues. CDR3 residues: CASSLSSYQRETQYF. CDR3 in DNA: TGTGCCAGCAGTTTATCGTCGTACCAGCGGGAGACCCAGTACTTC.

The chain links TRBV5-1 to TRBJ1-4; 8 positions agree with TRBD1. The CDR3 covers 13 residues. With V trimmed by 5 bases and J by 4 bases, 1 base remained unmatched. CDR1 is SGHRS and CDR2 is YFSETQ in the germline V gene. CDR3 in DNA: TGCGCCAGCAGTGGACAGGGTAATGAAAAACTGTTTTTT. Its protein is CASSGQGNEKLFF.